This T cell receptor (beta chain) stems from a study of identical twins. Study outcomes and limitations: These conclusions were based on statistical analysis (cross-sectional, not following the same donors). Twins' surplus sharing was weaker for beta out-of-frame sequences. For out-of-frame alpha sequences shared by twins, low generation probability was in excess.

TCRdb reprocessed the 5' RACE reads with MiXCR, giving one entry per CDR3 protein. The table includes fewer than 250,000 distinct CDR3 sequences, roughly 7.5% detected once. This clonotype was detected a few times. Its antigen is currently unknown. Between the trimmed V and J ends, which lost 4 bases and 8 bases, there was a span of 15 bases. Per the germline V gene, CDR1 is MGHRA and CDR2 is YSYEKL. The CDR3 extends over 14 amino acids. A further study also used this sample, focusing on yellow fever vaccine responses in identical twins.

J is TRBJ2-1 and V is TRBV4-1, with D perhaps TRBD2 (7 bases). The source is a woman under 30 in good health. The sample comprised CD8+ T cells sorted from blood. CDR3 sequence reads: CASSPGGLVDEQFF. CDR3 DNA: TGCGCCAGCAGCCCCGGGGGGCTGGTAGATGAGCAGTTCTTC.